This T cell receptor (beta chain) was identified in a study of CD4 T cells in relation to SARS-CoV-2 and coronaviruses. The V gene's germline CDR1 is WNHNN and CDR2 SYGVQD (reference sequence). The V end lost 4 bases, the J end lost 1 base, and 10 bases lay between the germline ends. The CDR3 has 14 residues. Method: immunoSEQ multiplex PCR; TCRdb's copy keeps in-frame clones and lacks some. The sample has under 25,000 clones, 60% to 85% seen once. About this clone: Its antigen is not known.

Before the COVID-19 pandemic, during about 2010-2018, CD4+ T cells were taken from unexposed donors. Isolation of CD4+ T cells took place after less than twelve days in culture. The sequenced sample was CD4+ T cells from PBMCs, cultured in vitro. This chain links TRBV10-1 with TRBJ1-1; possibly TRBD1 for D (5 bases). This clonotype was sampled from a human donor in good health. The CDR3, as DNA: TGCGCCAGCAGTGCCAGGGTCGGGAACACTGAAGCTTTCTTT. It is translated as CASSARVGNTEAFF.